Here is one T cell receptor beta chain with its context. The sample is drawn from a study of long-term antiretroviral therapy in people with HIV. Version v3.0 of the immunoSEQ assay ran at survey level. Produced via immunoSEQ multiplex PCR; TCRdb's table is partial and in-frame only. The repertoire holds 30,000 to 40,000 clones, 70% to 80% seen once, with more than 3% in the top ten. Germline V gene sequence: CDR1 KGHSH, CDR2 LQKENI. Trimming stripped 3 bases from V and 5 bases from J, with 8 bases between. The CDR3 is 12 amino acids. It was in the United States that all participants with HIV were treated.

This material consisted of unsorted PBMCs, taken 1.9 years after starting antiretroviral therapy. This sequence originates from a man between 18 and 35 years old with HIV. The V and J genes are TRBV18 and TRBJ2-7, with D possibly being TRBD1 or TRBD2 (5 bases each). The CDR3 nucleotides are TGTGCCAGCTCACCTGGGACCAACGAGCAGTACTTC. Translated: CASSPGTNEQYF.